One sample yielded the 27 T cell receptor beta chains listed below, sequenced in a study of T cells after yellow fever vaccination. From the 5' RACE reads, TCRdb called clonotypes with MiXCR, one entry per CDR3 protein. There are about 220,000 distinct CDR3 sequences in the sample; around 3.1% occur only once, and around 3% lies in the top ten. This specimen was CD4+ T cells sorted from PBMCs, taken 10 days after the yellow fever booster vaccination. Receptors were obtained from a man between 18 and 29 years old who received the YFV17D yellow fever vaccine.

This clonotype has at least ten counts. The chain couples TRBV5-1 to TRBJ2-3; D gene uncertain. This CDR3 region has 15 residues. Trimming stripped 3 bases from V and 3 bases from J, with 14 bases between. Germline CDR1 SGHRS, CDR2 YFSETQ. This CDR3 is CASSWGLSWTDTQYF. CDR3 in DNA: TGCGCCAGCAGCTGGGGTCTTAGTTGGACAGATACGCAGTATTTT. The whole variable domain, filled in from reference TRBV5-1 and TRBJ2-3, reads KAGVTQTPRYLIKTRGQQVTLSCSPISGHRSVSWYQQTPGQGLQFLFEYFSETQRNKGNFPGRFSGRQFSNSRSEMNVSTLELGDSALYLCASSWGLSWTDTQYFGPGTRLTVL.

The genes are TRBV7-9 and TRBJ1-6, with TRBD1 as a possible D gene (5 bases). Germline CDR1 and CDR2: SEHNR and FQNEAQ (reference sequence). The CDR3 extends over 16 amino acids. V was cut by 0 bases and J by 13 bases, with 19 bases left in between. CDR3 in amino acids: CASSLAGVPVVTPLHF. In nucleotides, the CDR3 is TGTGCCAGCAGCTTAGCGGGGGTCCCGGTTGTTACGCCCCTCCACTTT.

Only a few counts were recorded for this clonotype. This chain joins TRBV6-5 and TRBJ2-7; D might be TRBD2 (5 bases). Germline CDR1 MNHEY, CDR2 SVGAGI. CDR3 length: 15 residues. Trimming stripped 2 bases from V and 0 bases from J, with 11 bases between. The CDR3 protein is CASSYVSANSYEQYF. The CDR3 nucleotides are TGTGCCAGCAGTTACGTTAGCGCGAACTCCTACGAGCAGTACTTC.

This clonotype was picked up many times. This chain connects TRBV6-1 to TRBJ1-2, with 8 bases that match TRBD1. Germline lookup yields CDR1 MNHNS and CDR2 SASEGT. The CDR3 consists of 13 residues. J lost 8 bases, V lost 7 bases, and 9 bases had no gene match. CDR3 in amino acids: CASTLGQGLGYTF. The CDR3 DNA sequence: TGTGCCAGCACCCTAGGACAGGGTCTCGGCTACACCTTC.

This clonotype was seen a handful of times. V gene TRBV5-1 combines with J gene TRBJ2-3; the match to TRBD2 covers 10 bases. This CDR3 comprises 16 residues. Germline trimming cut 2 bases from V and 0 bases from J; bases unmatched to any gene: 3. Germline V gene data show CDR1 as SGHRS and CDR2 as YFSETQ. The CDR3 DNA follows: TGCGCCAGCAGCTTTAGCGGGGGGCCTAGCACAGATACGCAGTATTTT. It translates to CASSFSGGPSTDTQYF.

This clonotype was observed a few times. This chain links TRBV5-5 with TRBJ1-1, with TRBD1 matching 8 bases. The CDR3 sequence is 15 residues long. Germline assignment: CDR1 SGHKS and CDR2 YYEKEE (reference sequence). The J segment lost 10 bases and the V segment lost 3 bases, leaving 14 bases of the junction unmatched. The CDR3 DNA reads TGTGCCAGCAGCTCTTCGATTCTTTCAGGGGGCCTAGCTTTCTTT. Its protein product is CASSSSILSGGLAFF.

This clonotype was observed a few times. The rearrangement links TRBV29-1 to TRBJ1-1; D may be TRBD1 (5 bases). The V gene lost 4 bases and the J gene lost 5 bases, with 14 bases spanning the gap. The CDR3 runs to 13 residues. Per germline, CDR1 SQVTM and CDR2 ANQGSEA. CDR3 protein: CSVVGQGLTEAFF. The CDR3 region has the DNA TGCAGCGTTGTCGGGCAGGGATTAACTGAAGCTTTCTTT.

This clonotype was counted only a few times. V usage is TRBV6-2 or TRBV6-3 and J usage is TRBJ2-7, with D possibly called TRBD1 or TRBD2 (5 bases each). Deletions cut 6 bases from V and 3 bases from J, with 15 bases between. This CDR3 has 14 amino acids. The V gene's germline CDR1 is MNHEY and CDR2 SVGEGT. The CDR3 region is CASRTEGPLYEQYV. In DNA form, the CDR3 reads TGTGCCAGCAGGACAGAGGGACCGCTCTACGAGCAGTACGTC.

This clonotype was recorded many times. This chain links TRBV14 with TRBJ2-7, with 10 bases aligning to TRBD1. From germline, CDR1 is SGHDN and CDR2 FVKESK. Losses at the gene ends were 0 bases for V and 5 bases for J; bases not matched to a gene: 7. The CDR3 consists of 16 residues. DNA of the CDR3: TGTGCCAGCAGCCAAGATTCCGGGACAGGGGCACACGAGCAGTACTTC. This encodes CASSQDSGTGAHEQYF.

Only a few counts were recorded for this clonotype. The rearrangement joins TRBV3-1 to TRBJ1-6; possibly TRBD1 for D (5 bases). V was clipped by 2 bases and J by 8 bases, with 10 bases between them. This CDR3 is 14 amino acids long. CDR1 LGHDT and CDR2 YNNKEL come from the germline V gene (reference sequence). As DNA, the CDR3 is TGTGCCAGCAGCCAATTCGGAGGGGATTCACCCCTCCACTTT. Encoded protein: CASSQFGGDSPLHF.

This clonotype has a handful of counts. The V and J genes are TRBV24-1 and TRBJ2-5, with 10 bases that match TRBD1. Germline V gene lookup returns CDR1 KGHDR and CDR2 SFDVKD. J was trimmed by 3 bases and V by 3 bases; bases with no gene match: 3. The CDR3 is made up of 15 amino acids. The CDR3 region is CATSDPGTGEETQYF. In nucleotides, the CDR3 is TGTGCCACCAGTGATCCCGGGACAGGGGAAGAGACCCAGTACTTC.

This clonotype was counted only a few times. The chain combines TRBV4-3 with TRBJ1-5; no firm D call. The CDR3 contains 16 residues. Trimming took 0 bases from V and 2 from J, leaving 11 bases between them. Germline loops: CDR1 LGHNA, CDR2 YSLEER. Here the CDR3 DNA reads TGCGCCAGCAGCCAAGAACCCGGCCAGGGCAATCAGCCCCAGCATTTT. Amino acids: CASSQEPGQGNQPQHF.

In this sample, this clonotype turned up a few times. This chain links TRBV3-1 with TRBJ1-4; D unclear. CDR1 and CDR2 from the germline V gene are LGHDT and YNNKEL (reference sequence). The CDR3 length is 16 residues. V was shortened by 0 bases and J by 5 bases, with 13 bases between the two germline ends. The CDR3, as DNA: TGTGCCAGCAGCCAAGATCACGGAGTGGGGAATGAAAAACTGTTTTTT. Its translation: CASSQDHGVGNEKLFF.

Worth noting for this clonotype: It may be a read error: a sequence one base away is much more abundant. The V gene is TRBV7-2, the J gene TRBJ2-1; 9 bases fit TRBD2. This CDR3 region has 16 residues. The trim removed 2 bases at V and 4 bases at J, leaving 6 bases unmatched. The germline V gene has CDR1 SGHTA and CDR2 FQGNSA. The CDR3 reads CASSLWVSGGYNEQFF. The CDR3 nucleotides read TGTGCCAGCAGCTTATGGGTCAGCGGGGGGTACAATGAGCAGTTCTTC.

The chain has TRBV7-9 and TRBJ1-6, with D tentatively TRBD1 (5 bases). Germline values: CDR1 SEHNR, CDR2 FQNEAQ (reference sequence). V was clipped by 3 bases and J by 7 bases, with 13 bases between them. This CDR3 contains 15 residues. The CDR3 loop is CASSFLRGSNSPLHF. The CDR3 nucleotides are TGTGCCAGCAGCTTTTTACGGGGGTCGAATTCACCCCTCCACTTT. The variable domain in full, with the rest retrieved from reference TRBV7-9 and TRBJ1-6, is DTGVSQNPRHKITKRGQNVTFRCDPISEHNRLYWYRQTLGQGPEFLTYFQNEAQLEKSRLLSDRFSAERPKGSFSTLEIQRTEQGDSAMYLCASSFLRGSNSPLHFGNGTRLTVT.

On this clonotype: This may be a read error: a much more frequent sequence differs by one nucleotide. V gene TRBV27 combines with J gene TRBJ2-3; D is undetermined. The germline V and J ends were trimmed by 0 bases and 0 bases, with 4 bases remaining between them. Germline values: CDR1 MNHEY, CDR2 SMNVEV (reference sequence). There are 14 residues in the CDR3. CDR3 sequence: CASSLSDSTDTQYF. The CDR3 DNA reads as TGTGCCAGCAGTTTATCGGACAGCACAGATACGCAGTATTTT.

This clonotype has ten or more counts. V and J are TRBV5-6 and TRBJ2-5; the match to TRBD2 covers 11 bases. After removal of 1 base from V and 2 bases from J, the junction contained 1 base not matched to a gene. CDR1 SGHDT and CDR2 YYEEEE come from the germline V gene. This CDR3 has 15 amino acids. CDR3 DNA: TGTGCCAGCAGCTTGAGACTAGCGGGGCAAGAGACCCAGTACTTC. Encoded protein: CASSLRLAGQETQYF. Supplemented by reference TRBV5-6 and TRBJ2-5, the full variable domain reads DAGVTQSPTHLIKTRGQQVTLRCSPKSGHDTVSWYQQALGQGPQFIFQYYEEEERQRGNFPDRFSGHQFPNYSSELNVNALLLGDSALYLCASSLRLAGQETQYFGPGTRLLVL.

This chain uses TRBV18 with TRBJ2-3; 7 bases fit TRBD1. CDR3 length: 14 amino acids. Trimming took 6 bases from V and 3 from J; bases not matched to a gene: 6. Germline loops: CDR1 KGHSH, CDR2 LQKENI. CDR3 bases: TGTGCCAGCTCCTACAGGGGCAATACAGATACGCAGTATTTT. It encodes CASSYRGNTDTQYF.

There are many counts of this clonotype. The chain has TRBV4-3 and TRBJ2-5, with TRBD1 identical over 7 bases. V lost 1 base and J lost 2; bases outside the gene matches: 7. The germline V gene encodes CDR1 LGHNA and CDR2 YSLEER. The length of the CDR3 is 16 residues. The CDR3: CASSQGGRQGQETQYF. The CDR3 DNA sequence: TGCGCCAGCAGCCAAGGTGGGCGACAGGGTCAAGAGACCCAGTACTTC.

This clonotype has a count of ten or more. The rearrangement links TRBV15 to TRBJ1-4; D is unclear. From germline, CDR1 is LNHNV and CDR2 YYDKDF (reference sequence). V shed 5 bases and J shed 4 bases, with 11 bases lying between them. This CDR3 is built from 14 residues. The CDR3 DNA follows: TGTGCCACCAGCCTCCTAACACTTAATGAAAAACTGTTTTTT. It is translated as CATSLLTLNEKLFF.

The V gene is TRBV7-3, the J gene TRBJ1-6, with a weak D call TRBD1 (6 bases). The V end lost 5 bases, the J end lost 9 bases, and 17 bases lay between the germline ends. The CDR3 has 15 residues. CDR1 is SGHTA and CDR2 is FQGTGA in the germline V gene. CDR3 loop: CASSPSGGRGSPLHF. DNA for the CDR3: TGTGCCAGCAGCCCGAGCGGGGGGCGAGGTTCACCCCTCCACTTT.

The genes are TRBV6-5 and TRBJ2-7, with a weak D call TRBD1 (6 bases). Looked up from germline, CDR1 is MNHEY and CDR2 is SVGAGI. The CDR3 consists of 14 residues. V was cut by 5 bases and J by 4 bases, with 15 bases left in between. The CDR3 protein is CASSPYIQGYEQYV. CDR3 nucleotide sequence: TGTGCCAGCAGTCCTTATATACAGGGTTACGAGCAGTACGTC.

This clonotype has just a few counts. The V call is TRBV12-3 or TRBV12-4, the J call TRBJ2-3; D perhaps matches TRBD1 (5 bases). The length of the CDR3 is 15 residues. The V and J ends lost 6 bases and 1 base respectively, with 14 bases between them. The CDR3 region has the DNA TGTGCCAGCAGCCTTGATTTGACAGGCACAGATACGCAGTATTTT. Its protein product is CASSLDLTGTDTQYF.

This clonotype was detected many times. The CDR3 sequence is CASSPTVSSPLHF. The CDR3 DNA reads TGTGCCAGCTCACCGACCGTTTCTTCACCCCTCCACTTT. The chain recombines TRBV18 with TRBJ1-6; no clear D gene. The CDR3 sequence is 13 residues long. CDR1 KGHSH and CDR2 LQKENI come from the germline V gene. Between the trimmed V and J ends, which lost 3 bases and 9 bases, there was a span of 9 bases.

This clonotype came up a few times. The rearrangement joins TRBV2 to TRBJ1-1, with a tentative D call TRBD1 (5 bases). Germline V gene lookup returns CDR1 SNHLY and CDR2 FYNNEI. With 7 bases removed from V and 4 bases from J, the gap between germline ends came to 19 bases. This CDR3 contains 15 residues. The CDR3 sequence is CASTRPLGGGTEAFF. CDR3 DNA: TGTGCCAGCACCAGACCGCTTGGGGGGGGCACTGAAGCTTTCTTT.

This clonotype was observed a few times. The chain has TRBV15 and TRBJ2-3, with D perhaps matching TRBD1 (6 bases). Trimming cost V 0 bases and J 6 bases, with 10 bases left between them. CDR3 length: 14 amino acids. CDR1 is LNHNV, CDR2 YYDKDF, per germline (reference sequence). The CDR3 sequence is CATSRDEDSDTQYF. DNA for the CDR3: TGTGCCACCAGCAGAGACGAGGACAGCGATACGCAGTATTTT.

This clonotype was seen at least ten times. The CDR3: CASRQATSGGAATQYF. The CDR3 region has the DNA TGTGCCAGCAGGCAGGCGACTAGCGGGGGGGCGGCTACGCAGTATTTT. V is TRBV25-1 and J is TRBJ2-3; 14 bases line up with TRBD2. With 6 bases clipped from V and 8 bases from J, the junction kept 10 bases outside the gene matches. The CDR3 loop spans 16 amino acids. Germline loops: CDR1 MGHDK, CDR2 SYGVNS.